Each of the 16 T cell receptor beta chains below was sequenced from the same sample in a study of beta chain features in type 1 diabetes listed by TCRdb under 2018. To prepare the library, the immunoSEQ multiplex PCR assay was applied. All of the isolated RNA was reverse transcribed with the High Capacity cDNA Reverse Transcription Kit, so expressed TCRB transcripts were sequenced. In TCRdb, the immuneACCESS table is reduced to in-frame sequences with V and J assigned. These tables do not hold every clone; where another copy was compared, an unresolved V gene accounts for under half, and the others remain unexplained. This sample has around 280,000 clones in its table, and 8% of those were observed once. The ten top clones hold 1% of the sample. Sequenced sample: central memory CD4+ T cells from blood. Receptor source: a woman aged 18-35 years in good health.

J is TRBJ2-3 and V is TRBV5-1; 10 positions agree with TRBD2. The CDR3 has 16 amino acids. V was pared by 6 bases and J by 1 base, with 8 bases of the junction left unmatched. CDR1 SGHRS and CDR2 YFSETQ come from the germline V gene. The DNA of the CDR3 is TGCGCCAGCATGTTTTTAGGGACTAGCGGCACAGATACGCAGTATTTT. Translating gives CASMFLGTSGTDTQYF.

This clone was seen a single time. The chain joins TRBV5-1 to TRBJ1-4; possible D gene TRBD1, 5 bases. This CDR3 contains 16 residues. V shed 1 base and J shed 10 bases, with 20 bases lying between them. The germline V gene has CDR1 SGHRS and CDR2 YFSETQ. Here the CDR3 reads CASSLSPLVEDRKLFF. The CDR3 bases are TGCGCCAGCAGCTTGAGCCCCCTGGTGGAAGACAGAAAACTGTTTTTT. Full variable domain (rest looked up from reference TRBV5-1 and TRBJ1-4): KAGVTQTPRYLIKTRGQQVTLSCSPISGHRSVSWYQQTPGQGLQFLFEYFSETQRNKGNFPGRFSGRQFSNSRSEMNVSTLELGDSALYLCASSLSPLVEDRKLFFGSGTQLSVL.

With respect to this clone: This CDR3 is also generated by other DNA sequences in the sample. The chain combines TRBV19 with TRBJ1-2; 8 bases fit TRBD1. Trimming at V came to 5 bases and at J to 4 bases, leaving 3 bases not matched to a gene. This CDR3 is built from 13 residues. Germline V lookup: CDR1 LNHDA, CDR2 SQIVND (reference sequence). CDR3 nucleotide sequence: TGTGCCAGTAGTCAGGACAGGGTCTATGGCTACACCTTC. This gives the protein CASSQDRVYGYTF.

This clone showed up just a few times. The sample carries other DNA sequences with the same CDR3. The chain uses TRBV7-9 and TRBJ2-1; TRBD2 matches at 8 bases. The germline V gene encodes CDR1 SEHNR and CDR2 FQNEAQ (reference sequence). The junction had 4 bases not matched to a gene; V was cut back by 2 bases and J by 1 base. The CDR3 has 16 amino acids. The CDR3 loop reads CASSLSLAGSYNEQFF. The CDR3, as DNA: TGTGCCAGCAGCTTATCCTTAGCGGGGTCCTACAATGAGCAGTTCTTC.

This clone was observed a few times. The chain has TRBV5-1 and TRBJ1-4; tentatively, D is TRBD1 (6 bases). This CDR3 is 13 amino acids long. The V and J ends lost 5 bases and 5 bases respectively, with 10 bases between them. Germline CDR1 reads SGHRS; CDR2 reads YFSETQ. The CDR3 DNA reads as TGCGCCAGCAGACAGGGACCCAATGAAAAACTGTTTTTT. This gives the protein CASRQGPNEKLFF.

This clone was observed a few times. This sequence joins TRBV11-2 and TRBJ2-3; no reliable D call. V was trimmed by 4 bases and J by 1 base, leaving 6 bases between them. There are 13 residues in the CDR3. CDR1 and CDR2 (germline): SGHAT, FQNNGV. This CDR3 is CASSYTGTDTQYF. CDR3 in DNA: TGTGCCAGCAGCTATACGGGCACAGATACGCAGTATTTT.

This clone showed up just a few times. J is TRBJ1-1 and V is TRBV7-3; D unresolved. Germline V CDR1 and CDR2: SGHTA, FQGTGA. V dropped 3 bases and J dropped 4 bases, with 9 bases sitting between them. This CDR3 is 13 amino acids long. The CDR3 sequence: CASSFGSSTEAFF. The CDR3 nucleotides read TGTGCCAGCAGCTTTGGTTCGAGCACTGAAGCTTTCTTT.

The chain employs TRBV30 and TRBJ1-5; D is undetermined. This CDR3 is built from 16 residues. V lost 0 bases and J 2 bases, leaving 14 bases between the germline ends. CDR1 and CDR2 (germline): GTSNPN, SVGIG (reference sequence). CDR3 bases: TGTGCCTGGAGTGTACCAATGGGAGCTGGCAATCAGCCCCAGCATTTT. This codes for CAWSVPMGAGNQPQHF.

The chain links TRBV7-2 to TRBJ2-1; 9 bases align to TRBD1. With V trimmed by 3 bases and J by 5 bases, 8 bases remained unmatched. CDR1 is SGHTA, CDR2 FQGNSA, per germline. The CDR3 has 16 amino acids. The CDR3 is CASSFRPGQGDNEQFF. As DNA, the CDR3 is TGTGCCAGCAGCTTCAGACCGGGACAGGGAGACAATGAGCAGTTCTTC.

The CDR3 coding sequence is TGTGCCAGCAGCGTCGGGACTAGCGGGAGGTCAGGGGCCAACGTCCTGACTTTC. Translated, it gives CASSVGTSGRSGANVLTF. The chain employs TRBV9 and TRBJ2-6; 15 nucleotides match TRBD2. Germline values: CDR1 SGDLS, CDR2 YYNGEE. J was trimmed by 4 bases and V by 2 bases; bases with no gene match: 4. The CDR3 totals 18 residues.

The chain carries TRBV5-1 and TRBJ1-4; 8 bases are a match to TRBD1. J gave up 8 bases and V 3 bases, and 6 bases lay outside the gene matches. This CDR3 is built from 14 residues. Germline V gene lookup returns CDR1 SGHRS and CDR2 YFSETQ. The CDR3 region is CASSSGTGGEKLFF. CDR3 DNA: TGCGCCAGCAGCTCCGGGACAGGCGGGGAAAAACTGTTTTTT.

This clone has more than one count but fewer than ten. The chain joins TRBV4-1 to TRBJ2-5, with TRBD1 matching 7 bases. The V segment lost 4 bases and the J segment 0 bases; nucleotides outside the gene matches: 5. From germline, CDR1 is MGHRA and CDR2 YSYEKL. The CDR3 consists of 15 residues. The CDR3 DNA sequence: TGCGCCAGCAGCCTCGGACAGGAGGACCAAGAGACCCAGTACTTC. Encoded protein: CASSLGQEDQETQYF.

CDR3: CASSLGTSGRGSYNEQFF. In DNA, the CDR3 is TGCGCCAGCAGCCTCGGGACTAGCGGGAGAGGATCCTACAATGAGCAGTTCTTC. The rearrangement joins TRBV4-3 to TRBJ2-1; TRBD2 matches at 14 bases. This CDR3 spans 18 amino acids. Germline assignment: CDR1 LGHNA and CDR2 YSLEER. V lost 4 bases to trimming and J lost 1 base; unmatched junction nucleotides: 6.

This chain connects TRBV11-1 to TRBJ2-1, with a possible D match to TRBD2 (6 bases). The CDR3 is 14 amino acids. The V gene's germline CDR1 is SGHAT and CDR2 FQDESV (reference sequence). Trimming cost V 4 bases and J 4 bases, with 11 bases left between them. The CDR3 DNA sequence: TGTGCCAGCAGCTCCTGGCGGGGTTACAATGAGCAGTTCTTC. Its protein is CASSSWRGYNEQFF.

Notes on this clone: The sample contains more than one DNA sequence encoding this CDR3. The chain is built from TRBV4-3 and TRBJ1-5; D is unclear. Trimming took off 0 bases at V and 6 bases at J, with 6 bases between the two ends. Germline lookup yields CDR1 LGHNA and CDR2 YSLEER. CDR3 length: 13 amino acids. The CDR3 loop reads CASSQDLRQPQHF. The CDR3 DNA follows: TGCGCCAGCAGCCAAGATTTGCGTCAGCCCCAGCATTTT.

This clone occurred a few times. The gene calls are TRBV30 and TRBJ2-2; TRBD2 matches 9 bases. Germline CDR1 GTSNPN, CDR2 SVGIG (reference sequence). The CDR3 loop spans 16 amino acids. Trimming cost V 1 base and J 1 base; bases outside gene matches: 4. CDR3 DNA: TGTGCCTGGAGTGGTACTAGCGGGCTGAACACCGGGGAGCTGTTTTTT. Translation gives CAWSGTSGLNTGELFF.